This TCR beta chain was retrieved from a study of shared clonotypes between healthy human individuals (dated by TCRdb to between 2020 and 2021). Regarding the complete study: The cohort included a few men and a couple of women between 18 and 49 years of age. Per donor, three plates each were used for CD4 naive and CD4 memory, two for CD8 naive, and one for CD8 memory. To estimate repertoire size and how much clonotypes are shared between individuals, the study performed deep sequencing of blood TCR repertoires from a few healthy adults. To increase sequencing depth and limit assay-specific biases, TCR repertoire library preparation and sequencing were carried out by different laboratories using diverse techniques. Between about 0.8 and 9 billion PBMCs per donor were obtained by leukapheresis.

The full study reports these points: Estimated clonotype richness was generally larger for naive than for memory subsets. When several donors were compared, the shared fraction of clonotypes was about 5% for naive CD4, around 4% for naive CD8, 2.3% for memory CD4, and 0.4% for memory CD8. Incomplete sequencing was indicated by rarefaction of sorted-subset datasets, despite the large sequencing depth. Sampling was restricted to blood, and TCR repertoires in tissues likely differ from the TCR repertoires found in blood. Based on pairwise subsampling, the degree of clonotype sharing among donors was expected to be affected by sequencing depth. The small number of donors limited the genetic and exposure-history diversity represented. Higher generation probabilities were observed for clonotypes shared by all four sorted-subset donors than for non-shared clonotypes.

Donors were healthy HIV-negative adults with no recently reported acute infections or vaccinations. Every donor was a Caucasian adult residing in Nashville, Tennessee, USA. CD4+ T cells were enriched by magnetic negative selection, after which naive cells were positively selected on CD45RA and the negative fraction was taken as the memory subset. Blood was obtained by leukapheresis, after which PBMCs were separated by Ficoll-Histopaque density gradient centrifugation and cryopreserved in liquid nitrogen vapor phase. Purity and quantity of every magnetically sorted T cell population were checked by analytical flow cytometry. From each sorted fraction, genomic DNA was isolated and quantified by UV absorbance on a Nanodrop 2000c. TCR CDR3 regions were amplified from genomic DNA by multiplex PCR using the deep immunoSEQ assay. For each cell subset, the extracted genomic DNA was distributed evenly across all wells of several immunoSEQ 96-well plates, and each plate served as one replicate. For sorted subsets, 200 to 250 ng of genomic DNA, equivalent to 30,000 or so T cell genomes, went into each replicate PCR. Purified libraries were quantified with a Qubit 3.0 fluorometer, sized on a Bioanalyzer 2100, and re-quantified with the KAPA Library Quantification kit. Each immunoSEQ 96-well plate was sequenced on its own single-read 150-cycle Illumina NextSeq 550 flow cell. Regarding the original processing steps: The immunoSEQ output contained only junctional sequences without quality scores, so filtering could not match that applied to full-length reads. Sequences were annotated with PyIR, a Python wrapper for IgBLAST v1.9, using IMGT germline references to assign V/J genes and CDR3. Reads with weak V/J assignments (E-value above 1e-6), missing CDR3, stop codons, out-of-frame junctions, or ambiguous translated residues were removed. A V3J clonotype was defined by an identical inferred V gene, J gene, and CDR3 amino acid sequence. To compute the percentage overlap between repertoires, the number of shared unique clonotypes was divided by the size of the smaller repertoire. Repertoire richness was assessed with RTK rarefaction, the Chao1 estimator, and Recon v2.1 estimates of unobserved clonotypes. For all TCRbeta clonotypes obtained by the gDNA method from several donors, generation probabilities were computed with OLGA. TCRdb limited this immuneACCESS table to in-frame rearrangements with V and J called. A share of clones is missing; checked studies link under half to unresolved V genes, and the rest is unexplained. The V and J calls and clone size come from that table; D and trimming were worked out from the DNA. The sample data list hundreds of thousands of clones, and around 78% of these were observed just once. Around 2% of the sample belongs to the ten largest clones.

Notes on this clone: No cognate antigen has been identified for it. No quality values exist for individual bases; no much larger clone is one base distant.

This clonotype originated in a woman aged 25 to 39 in good health. Sample: memory CD4+ T cells sorted from blood. The label giving this sample's cell subset or site can be read as: CD45RA-negative fraction.

The DNA is as follows: TGTGCCAGCAGACCCATATCCGGGGAGCTGTTTTTT. Its protein reads: CASRPISGELFF. The chain is assembled from TRBV7-9 and TRBJ2-2, with no D gene named confidently. Sequences SEHNR (CDR1) and FQNEAQ (CDR2) are obtained from the germline V gene (reference sequence). V and J lose 6 bases and 6 bases, and a span of 8 bases separates them. The CDR3 runs 12 amino acids, cysteine and phenylalanine included. Solely the CDR3 DNA is kept, with 36 bases framed from the first base.